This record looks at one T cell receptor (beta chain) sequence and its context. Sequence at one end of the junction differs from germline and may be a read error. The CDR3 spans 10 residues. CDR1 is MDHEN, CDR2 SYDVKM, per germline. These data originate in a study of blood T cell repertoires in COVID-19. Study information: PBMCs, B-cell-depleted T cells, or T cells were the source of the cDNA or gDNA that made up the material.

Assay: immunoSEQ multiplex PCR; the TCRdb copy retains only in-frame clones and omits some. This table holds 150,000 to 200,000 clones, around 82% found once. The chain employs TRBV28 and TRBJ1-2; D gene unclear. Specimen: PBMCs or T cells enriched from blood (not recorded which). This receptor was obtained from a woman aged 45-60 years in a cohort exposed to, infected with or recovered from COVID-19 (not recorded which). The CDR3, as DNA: TGTGCCAGCCGTTTTTTAGGCTACACCTTC. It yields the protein CASRFLGYTF.